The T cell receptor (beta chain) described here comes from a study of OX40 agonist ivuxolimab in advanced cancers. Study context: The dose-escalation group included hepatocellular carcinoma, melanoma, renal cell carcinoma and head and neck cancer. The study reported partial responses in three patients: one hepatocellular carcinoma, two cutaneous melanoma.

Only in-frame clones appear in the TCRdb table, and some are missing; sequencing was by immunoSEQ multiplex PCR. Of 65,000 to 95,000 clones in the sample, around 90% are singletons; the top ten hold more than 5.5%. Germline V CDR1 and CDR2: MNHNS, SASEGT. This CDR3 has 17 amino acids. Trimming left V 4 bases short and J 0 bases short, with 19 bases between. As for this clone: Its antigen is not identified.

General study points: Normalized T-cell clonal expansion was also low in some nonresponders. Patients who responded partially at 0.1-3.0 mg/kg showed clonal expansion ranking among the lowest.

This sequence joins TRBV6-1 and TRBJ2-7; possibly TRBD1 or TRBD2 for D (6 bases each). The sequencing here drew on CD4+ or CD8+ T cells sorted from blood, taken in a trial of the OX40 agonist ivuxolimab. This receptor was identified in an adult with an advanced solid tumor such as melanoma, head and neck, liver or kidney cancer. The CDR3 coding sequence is TGTGCCAGCAGTGCCGCGGTGGGCGGGACAATCTCCTACGAGCAGTACTTC. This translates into CASSAAVGGTISYEQYF.